Sequencing of this T cell receptor beta chain was carried out in a study of tumor and adjacent non-tumor tissue in lung cancer. Study-wide context: Stage I to III disease affected 10 men and 5 women aged 31 to 76.

This sample's RNA came from whole unsorted tissue. Donors were chemotherapy-naive, newly diagnosed lung cancer surgical patients in China, August–late 2014. Comment on this clonotype: What it binds is unknown. One junction end disagrees with the germline gene, perhaps due to a read error.

The CDR3 loop spans 15 amino acids. Germline CDR1 reads MNHEY; CDR2 reads SVGAGI. Three rounds of nested PCR, following a modified ARM-PCR protocol, produced the TCRbeta library. TCRdb analysed the multiplex PCR reads with MiXCR anew, one entry per CDR3 protein. The sample lists tens of thousands of distinct CDR3 sequences, 55% to 80% occurring once. Findings of the study overall: In normal lung, the top 100 clones were significantly more dominant than in tumor. TCR diversity was significantly greater in tumor than normal lung tissue.

The sequence derives from a woman aged 40 to 50 with non-small cell lung cancer. The V call is TRBV6-5, the J call TRBJ2-1, with TRBD1 as a possible D gene (6 bases). Sample: lung tumor tissue. The DNA of the CDR3 is TGTGTCAGCAGAGACACTAGGGGGATCTACAATGAGCAATTCTTC. It is translated as CVSRDTRGIYNEQFF.